Presented here are 16 T cell receptor beta chains from one specimen sequenced in a study of STAT5B mutations in CD4+ large granular lymphocyte leukemia. TCRdb keeps only in-frame clones here, not all; method: immunoSEQ multiplex PCR. Here the sample spans 37,000 or so clones, 87% being singletons. Sequencing used CD4+ T cells from blood buffy coats. The origin of the receptors is a human donor in good health.

The chain uses TRBV10-1 and TRBJ2-5; TRBD1 is a possible D gene (6 bases). Germline V gene lookup returns CDR1 WNHNN and CDR2 SYGVQD (reference sequence). The CDR3 has 14 residues. The ends were cut back, 8 bases at V and 5 bases at J, with 18 bases in the middle. The DNA of the CDR3 is TGCGCCAGCGAAAGACAGGTTTATGAGGAGACCCAGTACTTC. This codes for CASERQVYEETQYF.

This chain connects TRBV10-2 to TRBJ2-3, with 11 bases that match TRBD2. CDR1 WSHSY and CDR2 SAAADI come from the germline V gene. The CDR3 totals 15 residues. V dropped 4 bases and J dropped 0; count of bases not matched to a gene: 0. The CDR3 reads CASSGTSGSTDTQYF. The CDR3 DNA reads TGCGCCAGCAGTGGGACTAGCGGGAGCACAGATACGCAGTATTTT.

This rearrangement joins TRBV28 to TRBJ1-1, with D unclear. The germline V and J ends were trimmed by 7 bases and 1 base, with 10 bases remaining between them. The germline CDR1 and CDR2 sequences are MDHEN and SYDVKM. The CDR3 contains 13 residues. In DNA, the CDR3 is TGTGCCAGCAAGGGTACAGCGAACACTGAAGCTTTCTTT. It encodes CASKGTANTEAFF. The full variable domain, with the rest looked up from reference TRBV28 and TRBJ1-1, is DVKVTQSSRYLVKRTGEKVFLECVQDMDHENMFWYRQDPGLGLRLIYFSYDVKMKEKGDIPEGYSVSREKKERFSLILESASTNQTSMYLCASKGTANTEAFFGQGTRLTVV.

The rearrangement uses TRBV5-5 and TRBJ1-5; D might be TRBD1 (5 bases). Germline V gives CDR1 SGHKS, CDR2 YYEKEE (reference sequence). This CDR3 is 16 amino acids long. The V end was cut by 0 bases, the J end by 5 bases, with 15 bases between. The CDR3 region is CASSLAAPRGHQPQHF. CDR3 nucleotide sequence: TGTGCCAGCAGCTTGGCGGCACCGAGGGGCCATCAGCCCCAGCATTTT. Full variable domain (rest looked up from reference TRBV5-5 and TRBJ1-5): DAGVTQSPTHLIKTRGQQVTLRCSPISGHKSVSWYQQVLGQGPQFIFQYYEKEERGRGNFPDRFSARQFPNYSSELNVNALLLGDSALYLCASSLAAPRGHQPQHFGDGTRLSIL.

This clone was observed a single time. V is TRBV19 and J is TRBJ2-5; D may correspond to TRBD1 or TRBD2 (5 bases each). This CDR3 spans 13 amino acids. V was trimmed by 5 bases and J by 5 bases, leaving 12 bases between them. Germline CDR1 LNHDA, CDR2 SQIVND (reference sequence). Here the CDR3 DNA reads TGTGCCAGTAGTCCGACGGGACGGGAGACCCAGTACTTC. Amino acids: CASSPTGRETQYF. Full variable domain (remainder filled in from reference TRBV19 and TRBJ2-5): DGGITQSPKYLFRKEGQNVTLSCEQNLNHDAMYWYRQDPGQGLRLIYYSQIVNDFQKGDIAEGYSVSREKKESFPLTVTSAQKNPTAFYLCASSPTGRETQYFGPGTRLLVL.

The chain employs TRBV5-1 and TRBJ2-3; D may be TRBD1 or TRBD2 (5 bases each). The germline CDR1 and CDR2 sequences are SGHRS and YFSETQ. Trimming stripped 2 bases from V and 1 base from J, with 14 bases between. This CDR3 has 16 amino acids. Here the CDR3 reads CASSLGTSWGTDTQYF. CDR3 DNA sequence: TGCGCCAGCAGCTTAGGGACGTCCTGGGGCACAGATACGCAGTATTTT.

This clone occurred once. The rearrangement uses TRBV7-3 and TRBJ2-1, with 9 bases aligning to TRBD1. V lost 5 bases to trimming and J lost 5 bases; unmatched junction nucleotides: 4. CDR1 is SGHTA and CDR2 is FQGTGA in the germline V gene. The CDR3 extends over 14 amino acids. CDR3 DNA: TGTGCCAGCAGCCCGGGACAGGGAAACAATGAGCAGTTCTTC. Translation: CASSPGQGNNEQFF.

The V gene is TRBV6-5, the J gene TRBJ2-3; D not certain. Trimming left V 0 bases short and J 4 bases short, with 11 bases between. Looked up from germline, CDR1 is MNHEY and CDR2 is SVGAGI. CDR3 length: 15 amino acids. CDR3: CASSYSNTNPDTQYF. In nucleotides, the CDR3 is TGTGCCAGCAGTTACTCGAATACAAACCCAGATACGCAGTATTTT.

The chain employs TRBV29-1 and TRBJ2-1, with D perhaps TRBD1 or TRBD2 (5 bases each). Germline V gene sequence: CDR1 SQVTM, CDR2 ANQGSEA. V dropped 6 bases and J dropped 5 bases, with 14 bases sitting between them. The CDR3 is made up of 13 amino acids. The CDR3 loop is CSVKIGTDNEQFF. CDR3 nucleotides: TGCAGCGTCAAGATAGGGACGGACAATGAGCAGTTCTTC.

V is TRBV5-6 and J is TRBJ1-2, with 10 bases lining up with TRBD1. The CDR3 runs 13 residues. Trimming removed 4 bases from V and 8 bases from J; junction bases left unmatched: 5. Looked up from germline, CDR1 is SGHDT and CDR2 is YYEEEE. CDR3 region: CASSTGTGVGYTF. The CDR3 DNA follows: TGTGCCAGCAGCACGGGGACAGGGGTAGGCTACACCTTC.

CDR3 in amino acids: CASSSQGGLDEQYF. In DNA form, the CDR3 reads TGTGCCAGCAGCTCCCAGGGTGGGTTGGACGAGCAGTACTTC. This chain uses TRBV7-2 with TRBJ2-7; D is perhaps TRBD1 (5 bases). V was pared by 4 bases and J by 5 bases, with 15 bases between. The CDR3 sequence is 14 residues long. Looked up from germline, CDR1 is SGHTA and CDR2 is FQGNSA.

V and J are TRBV2 and TRBJ2-1, with D perhaps matching TRBD1 (6 bases). The CDR3 spans 15 residues. CDR1 and CDR2 (germline): SNHLY, FYNNEI. V was shortened by 5 bases and J by 0 bases, with 11 bases between the two germline ends. CDR3 in amino acids: CASSTSGDSYNEQFF. The CDR3, as DNA: TGTGCCAGCAGTACCTCAGGGGACTCCTACAATGAGCAGTTCTTC.

In this sample, this clone turned up once. The chain is built from TRBV6-5 and TRBJ1-4; D call uncertain. In germline, CDR1 is MNHEY, CDR2 SVGAGI. V was trimmed by 5 bases and J by 4 bases, leaving 8 bases between them. The CDR3 spans 13 residues. DNA for the CDR3: TGTGCCAGCAGTGGGCGGAATAATGAAAAACTGTTTTTT. As protein: CASSGRNNEKLFF.

The V and J genes are TRBV7-8 and TRBJ2-7, with 9 bases fitting TRBD1. V trimming: 7 bases; J trimming: 6 bases; junction bases outside the gene matches: 10. The germline CDR1 and CDR2 sequences are SGHVS and FQNEAQ. The CDR3 contains 14 residues. The CDR3 DNA reads TGTGCCAGCAACCTCCGGGACAGGGACTCCGAGCAGTACTTC. Translation: CASNLRDRDSEQYF.

The chain links TRBV28 to TRBJ2-7, with D possibly TRBD1 on 5 matching bases. The CDR3 extends over 15 amino acids. The V gene lost 2 bases and the J gene lost 3 bases, with 14 bases spanning the gap. Per the germline V gene, CDR1 is MDHEN and CDR2 is SYDVKM. The CDR3 region is CASSLKGQGRYEQYF. Here the CDR3 DNA reads TGTGCCAGCAGTTTAAAGGGTCAGGGCCGCTACGAGCAGTACTTC.

The rearrangement links TRBV6-1 to TRBJ2-2; D ambiguous. In germline, CDR1 is MNHNS, CDR2 SASEGT. The length of the CDR3 is 16 residues. V was trimmed by 2 bases and J by 4 bases, leaving 14 bases between them. The CDR3 spells CASSESVVLRTGELFF. The CDR3 nucleotides are TGTGCCAGCAGTGAATCGGTCGTTCTACGCACCGGGGAGCTGTTTTTT.